This passage covers 21 T cell receptor beta chains from one sample sequenced in a study of cytomegalovirus exposure and HLA in healthy donors. PCR involved 60 Vbeta and 13 Jbeta primers. Here immunoSEQ multiplex PCR was the method, and the copy in TCRdb shows in-frame clones only, minus some. This specimen shows 150,000 or so clones; the ten leading clones hold around 1.7%. Sample: PBMCs. Receptors originate from a woman in her forties or fifties in good health and CMV-seronegative.

The CDR3 protein is CASSLGPSTDTQYF. The CDR3 DNA sequence: TGTGCCAGCAGCTTGGGCCCGAGCACAGATACGCAGTATTTT. V gene TRBV7-2 combines with J gene TRBJ2-3, with D hard to call. CDR1 and CDR2 from the germline V gene are SGHTA and FQGNSA. This CDR3 contains 14 residues. The V end was cut by 3 bases, the J end by 0 bases, with 7 bases between.

The chain joins TRBV27 to TRBJ2-3; 8 nucleotides agree with TRBD2. V shed 0 bases, J shed 4 bases, and the junction held 12 bases outside the gene matches. This CDR3 contains 18 residues. Germline CDR1 is MNHEY and CDR2 is SMNVEV (reference sequence). The CDR3 DNA sequence: TGTGCCAGCAGTTTATCCCCCCCTACAGCGGGAGTTTCAGATACGCAGTATTTT. It translates to CASSLSPPTAGVSDTQYF.

The chain uses TRBV28 and TRBJ1-5; 9 bases are a match to TRBD1. J lost 4 bases, V lost 6 bases, and 7 bases had no gene match. Germline CDR1 MDHEN, CDR2 SYDVKM. There are 15 residues in the CDR3. The CDR3 coding sequence is TGTGCCAGCAGCCCGGGACAGGGATCGAATCAGCCCCAGCATTTT. Its translation: CASSPGQGSNQPQHF.

V usage is TRBV28 and J usage is TRBJ1-5; TRBD1 might be the D (6 bases). CDR3 length: 13 residues. V lost 8 bases and J 0 bases, leaving 8 bases between the germline ends. Germline values: CDR1 MDHEN, CDR2 SYDVKM. CDR3 nucleotide sequence: TGTGCCAGCGAGGACAGTAGCAATCAGCCCCAGCATTTT. Translation: CASEDSSNQPQHF.

The rearrangement joins TRBV19 to TRBJ1-2, with D maybe TRBD1 (6 bases). The germline V gene has CDR1 LNHDA and CDR2 SQIVND (reference sequence). V was shortened by 6 bases and J by 7 bases, with 15 bases between the two germline ends. This CDR3 spans 13 amino acids. The CDR3 is CASSSNRVGGYTF. The CDR3 DNA is TGTGCCAGTAGCTCAAACAGGGTTGGTGGCTACACCTTC.

The V call is TRBV5-4, the J call TRBJ2-5; 11 nucleotides agree with TRBD2. Per the germline V gene, CDR1 is SGHNT and CDR2 is YYREEE (reference sequence). This CDR3 comprises 17 residues. The trim removed 0 bases at V and 2 bases at J, leaving 6 bases unmatched. CDR3 in DNA: TGTGCCAGCAGCTTGGCTACTAGCGGGGGAGTACAAGAGACCCAGTACTTC. Encoded protein: CASSLATSGGVQETQYF. Based on the CDR3 plus reference TRBV5-4 and TRBJ2-5, the full variable domain is ETGVTQSPTHLIKTRGQQVTLRCSSQSGHNTVSWYQQALGQGPQFIFQYYREEENGRGNFPPRFSGLQFPNYSSELNVNALELDDSALYLCASSLATSGGVQETQYFGPGTRLLVL.

J is TRBJ2-7 and V is TRBV7-8, with 7 bases matching TRBD1. Germline V gene sequence: CDR1 SGHVS, CDR2 FQNEAQ. The CDR3 has 14 amino acids. V dropped 6 bases and J dropped 3; count of bases not matched to a gene: 8. CDR3 nucleotide sequence: TGTGCCAGCAGTACGAGACAGGGATTCTACGAGCAGTACTTC. It is translated as CASSTRQGFYEQYF.

J is TRBJ2-6 and V is TRBV18, with D possibly TRBD2 on 5 matching bases. Germline V CDR1 and CDR2: KGHSH, LQKENI. Between the trimmed V and J ends, which lost 6 bases and 4 bases, there was a span of 16 bases. The CDR3 loop spans 16 amino acids. The CDR3 reads CASSLRAPGGANVLTF. DNA of the CDR3: TGTGCCAGCTCTCTACGAGCCCCGGGAGGGGCCAACGTCCTGACTTTC. Combining the CDR3 with reference TRBV18 and TRBJ2-6 gives the whole variable domain NAGVMQNPRHLVRRRGQEARLRCSPMKGHSHVYWYRQLPEEGLKFMVYLQKENIIDESGMPKERFSAEFPKEGPSILRIQQVVRGDSAAYFCASSLRAPGGANVLTFGAGSRLTVL.

The chain links TRBV6-1 to TRBJ2-7; 7 bases are a match to TRBD1. The germline gives CDR1 MNHNS, CDR2 SASEGT. V was clipped by 3 bases and J by 0 bases; unmatched bases: 5. This CDR3 comprises 15 residues. The CDR3 coding sequence is TGTGCCAGCAGTGACCAGGGACAGATCTCCTACGAGCAGTACTTC. Protein product: CASSDQGQISYEQYF.

The rearrangement uses TRBV5-1 and TRBJ2-1, with a possible D match to TRBD2 (6 bases). Trimming took off 0 bases at V and 5 bases at J, with 12 bases between the two ends. The germline CDR1 and CDR2 sequences are SGHRS and YFSETQ. The CDR3 is made up of 15 amino acids. CDR3 amino acids: CASSLGRDGHNEQFF. The CDR3 DNA is TGCGCCAGCAGCTTGGGGCGGGATGGTCACAATGAGCAGTTCTTC.

The chain carries TRBV7-9 and TRBJ1-1; TRBD1 agrees at 9 bases. The CDR3 consists of 13 residues. Germline V CDR1 and CDR2: SEHNR, FQNEAQ (reference sequence). The V gene end was trimmed by 3 bases and the J gene end by 6 bases; junction bases not matched to a gene: 2. CDR3 residues: CASSFGQGSEAFF. In DNA form, the CDR3 reads TGTGCCAGCAGCTTCGGACAGGGGTCTGAAGCTTTCTTT.

The chain links TRBV19 to TRBJ2-3; D not resolved. The CDR3 is 13 residues long. Germline lookup yields CDR1 LNHDA and CDR2 SQIVND (reference sequence). The germline V and J ends were trimmed by 3 bases and 5 bases, with 9 bases remaining between them. The CDR3 nucleotides are TGTGCCAGTAGTATGTATGTGAGAGATACGCAGTATTTT. Its protein is CASSMYVRDTQYF. Full variable domain (missing parts from reference TRBV19 and TRBJ2-3): DGGITQSPKYLFRKEGQNVTLSCEQNLNHDAMYWYRQDPGQGLRLIYYSQIVNDFQKGDIAEGYSVSREKKESFPLTVTSAQKNPTAFYLCASSMYVRDTQYFGPGTRLTVL.

The chain carries TRBV29-1 and TRBJ2-7; D is ambiguous. Germline CDR1 reads SQVTM; CDR2 reads ANQGSEA. The CDR3 loop spans 13 amino acids. Trimming took 4 bases from V and 7 from J, leaving 17 bases between them. The CDR3, as DNA: TGCAGCGTTGCAGGCGCCCCCCTCAGGGAGCAGTACTTC. This translates into CSVAGAPLREQYF.

The chain combines TRBV5-1 with TRBJ2-3; D is uncertain. From germline, CDR1 is SGHRS and CDR2 YFSETQ. The CDR3 covers 17 residues. V was clipped by 0 bases and J by 0 bases, with 14 bases between them. CDR3 residues: CASSLAYSRASTDTQYF. The CDR3 DNA follows: TGCGCCAGCAGCTTGGCCTACAGTCGCGCTAGCACAGATACGCAGTATTTT. The complete variable domain, with remaining parts taken from reference TRBV5-1 and TRBJ2-3, reads KAGVTQTPRYLIKTRGQQVTLSCSPISGHRSVSWYQQTPGQGLQFLFEYFSETQRNKGNFPGRFSGRQFSNSRSEMNVSTLELGDSALYLCASSLAYSRASTDTQYFGPGTRLTVL.

The chain joins TRBV4-1 to TRBJ1-3, with D possibly matching TRBD1 (5 bases). Germline CDR1 and CDR2: MGHRA and YSYEKL. Trimming took 3 bases from V and 0 from J, leaving 12 bases between them. There are 16 residues in the CDR3. This CDR3 reads CASSQRGGSSGNTIYF. The CDR3 nucleotides are TGCGCCAGCAGCCAGCGGGGCGGAAGCTCTGGAAACACCATATATTTT.

The chain uses TRBV9 and TRBJ1-6; possibly TRBD1 for D (6 bases). The V end lost 4 bases, the J end lost 5 bases, and 10 bases lay between the germline ends. The CDR3 is 14 amino acids. Germline loops: CDR1 SGDLS, CDR2 YYNGEE. This CDR3 is CASSRDMNNSPLHF. In nucleotides, the CDR3 is TGTGCCAGCAGCCGGGACATGAATAATTCACCCCTCCACTTT.

Here the CDR3 reads CASQDRVYEQFF. The CDR3 region has the DNA TGTGCCAGTCAGGACAGGGTTTATGAGCAGTTCTTC. The chain combines TRBV19 with TRBJ2-1; TRBD1 matches 8 bases. This CDR3 is built from 12 residues. The ends lost 8 bases at V and 8 bases at J; junction bases unmatched: 5. Looked up from germline, CDR1 is LNHDA and CDR2 is SQIVND (reference sequence).

The CDR3 nucleotides read TGCGCCAGCAGGAGCGGGAGCGGCAATGAGCAGTTCTTC. It is translated as CASRSGSGNEQFF. The chain recombines TRBV5-1 with TRBJ2-1; 8 bases fit TRBD2. The CDR3 sequence is 13 residues long. The V segment lost 5 bases and the J segment 6 bases; nucleotides outside the gene matches: 4. Per germline, CDR1 SGHRS and CDR2 YFSETQ.

The rearrangement uses TRBV28 and TRBJ2-1; the match to TRBD2 covers 13 bases. Germline V gene data show CDR1 as MDHEN and CDR2 as SYDVKM. This CDR3 has 15 residues. V shed 3 bases, J shed 8 bases, and the junction held 4 bases outside the gene matches. The CDR3 DNA sequence: TGTGCCAGCAGTTTGTGGACTAGCGGGAGTGATGAGCAGTTCTTC. This translates into CASSLWTSGSDEQFF. Full variable domain (missing parts from reference TRBV28 and TRBJ2-1): DVKVTQSSRYLVKRTGEKVFLECVQDMDHENMFWYRQDPGLGLRLIYFSYDVKMKEKGDIPEGYSVSREKKERFSLILESASTNQTSMYLCASSLWTSGSDEQFFGPGTRLTVL.

The rearrangement uses TRBV6-6 and TRBJ2-3, with 7 nucleotides matching TRBD2. CDR1 MNHNY and CDR2 SVGAGI come from the germline V gene (reference sequence). Trimming at V came to 5 bases and at J to 3 bases, leaving 5 bases not matched to a gene. The CDR3 runs 14 residues. CDR3 protein: CASSLLATTDTQYF. The CDR3 nucleotides are TGTGCCAGCAGTCTACTAGCGACTACAGATACGCAGTATTTT.

The rearrangement uses TRBV30 and TRBJ2-1; 16 bases align to TRBD2. Germline values: CDR1 GTSNPN, CDR2 SVGIG (reference sequence). The CDR3 is 16 residues long. V shed 2 bases, J shed 7 bases, and the junction held 5 bases outside the gene matches. CDR3 in amino acids: CAWSSGLAGGLNEQFF. CDR3 bases: TGTGCCTGGAGTTCGGGACTAGCGGGAGGGCTAAATGAGCAGTTCTTC.